The sequence of this TCR beta chain was determined in a study of shared clonotypes between healthy human individuals. CDR3 length equals 15 residues. V was pared by 5 bases and J by 3 bases, with 13 bases between. Per germline, CDR1 ENHRY and CDR2 SYGVKD. Running of the assay took place at deep level. When replicate PCRs were run on unsorted PBMC, they used 300 ng DNA, 25,000 to 35,000 T cell genomes. Sequencing was performed with immunoSEQ multiplex PCR; in TCRdb, only in-frame clones are kept and a portion is missing. Here the sample spans about half a million clones, 81% being singletons. The source material was PBMCs. The chain combines TRBV10-3 with TRBJ2-2; D assignment may be TRBD1 or TRBD2 (5 bases each). This clonotype originated in a woman in her 40s in good health. Some clones in this sample may be carry-over from other donors' samples. CDR3 nucleotides: TGTGCCATCAGTTCCGGGACCCAATACACCGGGGAGCTGTTTTTT. Protein: CAISSGTQYTGELFF.